These 31 T cell receptor beta chains share one sample of origin, sequenced in a study of blood T cell repertoires in COVID-19. Clones were read by immunoSEQ multiplex PCR, and TCRdb kept only the in-frame ones, dropping some. This sample carries 250,000 to 300,000 clones, roughly 89% of them seen once, and the ten largest clones take about 4.6%. The specimen sequenced was peripheral blood. The receptors come from a woman aged 40 to 55 who had recovered from COVID-19.

This rearrangement joins TRBV19 to TRBJ2-1; the D is unclear. The CDR3 has 13 amino acids. Deletions cut 3 bases from V and 6 bases from J, with 9 bases between. CDR1 and CDR2 (germline): LNHDA, SQIVND (reference sequence). CDR3 bases: TGTGCCAGTAGTATGCTCAGAAGCAATGAGCAGTTCTTC. This codes for CASSMLRSNEQFF. The entire variable domain, with the rest obtained from reference TRBV19 and TRBJ2-1, is as follows: DGGITQSPKYLFRKEGQNVTLSCEQNLNHDAMYWYRQDPGQGLRLIYYSQIVNDFQKGDIAEGYSVSREKKESFPLTVTSAQKNPTAFYLCASSMLRSNEQFFGPGTRLTVL.

V is TRBV7-9 and J is TRBJ1-1; D unresolved. Germline V gene sequence: CDR1 SEHNR, CDR2 FQNEAQ (reference sequence). This CDR3 is 16 amino acids long. Trimming pared 5 bases from V and 0 bases from J, leaving 16 bases between. CDR3 protein: CASSPEGALMNTEAFF. Here the CDR3 DNA reads TGTGCCAGCAGCCCCGAGGGCGCGCTGATGAACACTGAAGCTTTCTTT.

This clone was detected once. The J gene is TRBJ1-5, the V gene TRBV28; D is unresolved. Germline lookup yields CDR1 MDHEN and CDR2 SYDVKM. With 3 bases removed from V and 2 bases from J, the gap between germline ends came to 8 bases. The length of the CDR3 is 14 residues. CDR3 bases: TGTGCCAGCAGTTTCAGAAGTGGCAATCAGCCCCAGCATTTT. This sequence encodes CASSFRSGNQPQHF.

The CDR3 is CASSSRGSSYEQYV. The CDR3 DNA sequence: TGCGCCAGCAGCTCTCGCGGGAGCTCCTACGAGCAGTACGTC. This chain links TRBV5-1 with TRBJ2-7; 7 bases map to TRBD2. The germline V gene encodes CDR1 SGHRS and CDR2 YFSETQ. This CDR3 region has 14 residues. After removal of 3 bases from V and 0 bases from J, the junction contained 3 bases not matched to a gene.

CDR3 nucleotides: TGTGCCAGCCTTGGGGGGACCCCTACTGAAGCTTTCTTT. This sequence encodes CASLGGTPTEAFF. The chain has TRBV28 and TRBJ1-1, with D perhaps matching TRBD1 (5 bases). The CDR3 contains 13 residues. Trimming removed 8 bases at V and 5 bases at J, with 15 bases between. Germline values: CDR1 MDHEN, CDR2 SYDVKM.

The CDR3 protein is CASIRTGTSGTTQYF. The CDR3 coding sequence is TGTGCCAGCATTCGAACCGGGACTAGCGGTACAACGCAGTATTTT. The V call is TRBV6-6, the J call TRBJ2-3, with 11 nucleotides matching TRBD2. V trimming: 7 bases; J trimming: 9 bases; junction bases outside the gene matches: 12. CDR1 is MNHNY and CDR2 is SVGAGI in the germline V gene (reference sequence). CDR3 length: 15 amino acids.

The rearrangement joins TRBV4-3 to TRBJ1-2, with TRBD1 as a possible D gene (5 bases). V was shortened by 10 bases and J by 4 bases, with 16 bases between the two germline ends. The CDR3 has 13 residues. CDR1 is LGHNA and CDR2 is YSLEER in the germline V gene. CDR3 protein: CATSLGPSYGYTF. DNA for the CDR3: TGCGCCACCTCCCTGGGGCCTAGCTATGGCTACACCTTC.

V and J are TRBV6-5 and TRBJ1-2; D is ambiguous. Per germline, CDR1 MNHEY and CDR2 SVGAGI. The CDR3 has 16 amino acids. Trimming stripped 1 base from V and 6 bases from J, with 18 bases between. DNA for the CDR3: TGTGCCAGCAGTTACTTCCAACAGCCACCACACGATGGCTACACCTTC. Protein product: CASSYFQQPPHDGYTF.

This chain connects TRBV7-2 to TRBJ2-4; tentatively, D is TRBD1 (6 bases). Germline CDR1 is SGHTA and CDR2 is FQGNSA. This CDR3 spans 16 amino acids. V lost 2 bases and J 6 bases, leaving 17 bases between the germline ends. The CDR3 reads CASSLRQATTGNIQYF. The CDR3 nucleotides read TGTGCCAGCAGCTTAAGACAGGCCACTACCGGAAACATTCAGTACTTC.

The gene calls are TRBV5-4 and TRBJ2-5; 15 bases match TRBD2. Trimming took 7 bases from V and 2 from J; bases not matched to a gene: 3. The CDR3 has 15 amino acids. Per the germline V gene, CDR1 is SGHNT and CDR2 is YYREEE (reference sequence). The CDR3, as DNA: TGTGCCAGCCGGGGACTAGCGGGAGGTCAAGAGACCCAGTACTTC. This sequence encodes CASRGLAGGQETQYF. Supplemented by reference TRBV5-4 and TRBJ2-5, the full variable domain reads ETGVTQSPTHLIKTRGQQVTLRCSSQSGHNTVSWYQQALGQGPQFIFQYYREEENGRGNFPPRFSGLQFPNYSSELNVNALELDDSALYLCASRGLAGGQETQYFGPGTRLLVL.

The chain is built from TRBV11-3 and TRBJ2-7; 10 nucleotides agree with TRBD1. Germline V lookup: CDR1 SGHNT, CDR2 YENEEA. The CDR3 contains 18 residues. Germline trimming cut 2 bases from V and 5 bases from J; bases unmatched to any gene: 15. This CDR3 reads CASSLFEVGQGVSHEQYV. For the CDR3, the DNA is TGTGCCAGCAGCTTATTTGAGGTCGGACAGGGGGTCTCACACGAGCAGTACGTC.

In its sample, this clone was seen once. The chain carries TRBV21-1 and TRBJ2-7; TRBD1 is the table's D call, not checked against the DNA. TRBV21-1 is listed as a pseudogene. The CDR3 covers 13 residues. CDR3 sequence (DNA): TGTGCCAGCAGCCAGGGGGCCTACTACGAGCAGTACGTC. Translating gives CASSQGAYYEQYV.

The V and J genes are TRBV6-2 or TRBV6-3 and TRBJ2-1; TRBD2 matches at 8 bases. Germline CDR1 MNHEY, CDR2 SVGEGT. V was clipped by 2 bases and J by 4 bases; unmatched bases: 7. The CDR3 loop spans 16 amino acids. The CDR3 region is CASSYGTGGGYNEQFF. In DNA, the CDR3 is TGTGCCAGCAGTTACGGTACGGGAGGGGGTTACAATGAGCAGTTCTTC.

This clone was picked up one time. This chain links TRBV4-3 with TRBJ2-3, with D maybe TRBD2 (5 bases). Germline V CDR1 and CDR2: LGHNA, YSLEER. The CDR3 is 14 residues long. V was cut by 5 bases and J by 11 bases, with 20 bases left in between. For the CDR3, the DNA is TGCGCCAGCAGCGATCTATCCCGTGGGGAGAGGCAGTATTTT. Translating gives CASSDLSRGERQYF.

The gene calls are TRBV5-1 and TRBJ1-1, with TRBD1 matching 8 bases. CDR1 is SGHRS, CDR2 YFSETQ, per germline. V gave up 9 bases and J gave up 2 bases; unmatched junction bases: 12. This CDR3 region has 15 residues. CDR3 loop: CATQLGAGGNTEAFF. The CDR3 nucleotides read TGCGCCACCCAGCTTGGGGCAGGGGGCAACACTGAAGCTTTCTTT.

The DNA of the CDR3 is TGCGCCAGCAGCTACCGGGATCGTACGGCCCAGTACTTC. Protein sequence: CASSYRDRTAQYF. The chain recombines TRBV5-1 with TRBJ2-5, with D maybe TRBD2 (5 bases). Germline CDR1 reads SGHRS; CDR2 reads YFSETQ. The V and J ends lost 3 bases and 9 bases respectively, with 15 bases between them. The CDR3 covers 13 residues.

Details on this clone: This sample includes further DNA sequences coding for the same CDR3. The chain recombines TRBV18 with TRBJ2-1; D call uncertain. This CDR3 region has 13 residues. Trimming removed 2 bases from V and 5 bases from J, with 7 bases in between. Germline V gene data show CDR1 as KGHSH and CDR2 as LQKENI. CDR3 bases: TGTGCCAGCTCACCAGGCACCGACAATGAGCAGTTCTTC. Translating it yields CASSPGTDNEQFF.

This chain connects TRBV12-5 to TRBJ2-2; D call uncertain. CDR3 length: 12 amino acids. The germline gives CDR1 LGHNT, CDR2 FRNRAP. Trimming left V 2 bases short and J 5 bases short, with 3 bases between. CDR3: CASGLLTGELFF. The CDR3 DNA reads TGTGCTAGTGGTTTGCTGACCGGGGAGCTGTTTTTT.

This sequence joins TRBV19 and TRBJ2-7; 7 bases match TRBD1. The V gene's germline CDR1 is LNHDA and CDR2 SQIVND (reference sequence). V shed 7 bases, J shed 2 bases, and the junction held 8 bases outside the gene matches. The CDR3 length is 14 residues. The CDR3 here is CASTQQTGTYEQYF. CDR3 DNA sequence: TGTGCCAGTACTCAACAGACAGGGACCTACGAGCAGTACTTC.

The genes are TRBV19 and TRBJ1-2, with 10 bases aligning to TRBD1. J lost 7 bases, V lost 4 bases, and 6 bases had no gene match. The CDR3 loop spans 14 amino acids. The germline gives CDR1 LNHDA, CDR2 SQIVND (reference sequence). DNA of the CDR3: TGTGCCAGTAGTAGGGACAGGGGAAGGGCTGGCTACACCTTC. It codes for CASSRDRGRAGYTF.

The V call is TRBV27, the J call TRBJ2-3; 10 bases line up with TRBD1. In germline, CDR1 is MNHEY, CDR2 SMNVEV (reference sequence). The CDR3 sequence is 16 residues long. V dropped 6 bases and J dropped 2; count of bases not matched to a gene: 8. The CDR3 DNA reads TGTGCCAGCAGAAGGCAGACAGGGGGCGCCACAGATACGCAGTATTTT. The encoded protein is CASRRQTGGATDTQYF.

The chain links TRBV5-1 to TRBJ2-1, with TRBD1 as a possible D gene (6 bases). V shed 3 bases and J shed 2 bases, with 12 bases lying between them. The germline V gene has CDR1 SGHRS and CDR2 YFSETQ. This CDR3 is built from 15 residues. The CDR3, as DNA: TGCGCCAGCAGCTCCGGGACAAAGACCTACAATGAGCAGTTCTTC. Translated: CASSSGTKTYNEQFF.

The J gene is TRBJ2-3, the V gene TRBV27; D is possibly TRBD2 (5 bases). This CDR3 comprises 15 residues. Trimming stripped 9 bases from V and 2 bases from J, with 18 bases between. The germline CDR1 and CDR2 sequences are MNHEY and SMNVEV (reference sequence). CDR3 protein: CASFHSTGFTDTQYF. The CDR3 coding sequence is TGTGCCAGTTTTCATTCTACGGGGTTCACAGATACGCAGTATTTT.

The CDR3: CASSPPTPRSPLRAFF. CDR3 in DNA: TGTGCCAGCTCACCACCGACTCCACGGTCGCCTTTACGGGCTTTCTTT. This chain connects TRBV18 to TRBJ1-1; D ambiguous. The CDR3 covers 16 residues. Germline V lookup: CDR1 KGHSH, CDR2 LQKENI. V dropped 0 bases and J dropped 11 bases, with 22 bases sitting between them.

The rearrangement uses TRBV21-1 and TRBJ2-7; the tabulated D call, TRBD1, remains unverified against the DNA. TRBV21-1 is a recognized pseudogene. The CDR3 has 16 amino acids. The CDR3, as DNA: TGTGCCAGCAGCAAACGACAGGGAGAGGAATCCTACGAGCAGTACGTC. The encoded protein is CASSKRQGEESYEQYV.

The chain couples TRBV19 to TRBJ2-6; 9 bases are a match to TRBD2. The V segment lost 3 bases and the J segment 0 bases; nucleotides outside the gene matches: 9. The length of the CDR3 is 19 residues. Germline CDR1 reads LNHDA; CDR2 reads SQIVND (reference sequence). The CDR3 reads CASSIGGRALYSGANVLTF. CDR3 DNA: TGTGCCAGTAGTATCGGCGGGAGGGCCCTTTACTCTGGGGCCAACGTCCTGACTTTC.

This clone has just a few counts. V and J are TRBV6-5 and TRBJ1-1; D may be TRBD1 (6 bases). The CDR3 sequence is 14 residues long. The germline V gene has CDR1 MNHEY and CDR2 SVGAGI. Trimming pared 0 bases from V and 6 bases from J, leaving 11 bases between. In DNA form, the CDR3 reads TGTGCCAGCAGTTACTCGTACAGGGAGTCTGAAGCTTTCTTT. Encoded protein: CASSYSYRESEAFF.

This rearrangement joins TRBV7-9 to TRBJ2-7, with 11 bases lining up with TRBD1. V was pared by 0 bases and J by 4 bases, with 2 bases of the junction left unmatched. The CDR3 spans 15 residues. The germline gives CDR1 SEHNR, CDR2 FQNEAQ (reference sequence). This chain's CDR3 is CASSLAGTGGYEQYV. In DNA, the CDR3 is TGTGCCAGCAGCTTAGCCGGGACAGGGGGTTACGAGCAGTACGTC.

The chain recombines TRBV10-2 with TRBJ2-3; 11 nucleotides align to TRBD2. This CDR3 is 16 amino acids long. Germline CDR1 is WSHSY and CDR2 is SAAADI. V shed 6 bases, J shed 0 bases, and the junction held 5 bases outside the gene matches. For the CDR3, the DNA is TGCGCCAGCAGACCACGACTAGCGGGGAGCACAGATACGCAGTATTTT. Translated: CASRPRLAGSTDTQYF.

The chain uses TRBV7-2 and TRBJ2-1; D ambiguous. CDR1 and CDR2 from the germline V gene are SGHTA and FQGNSA. The CDR3 is 13 amino acids. V was pared by 5 bases and J by 7 bases, with 12 bases between. CDR3 sequence reads: CASSPTVDNEQFF. CDR3 nucleotides: TGTGCCAGCAGCCCCACAGTTGATAATGAGCAGTTCTTC.

V and J are TRBV6-5 and TRBJ1-1, with D tentatively TRBD1 (6 bases). CDR3 length: 12 residues. Per germline, CDR1 MNHEY and CDR2 SVGAGI. Trimming cost V 7 bases and J 3 bases, with 9 bases left between them. The CDR3: CASTGVDTEAFF. The DNA for the CDR3 is TGTGCCAGCACAGGGGTGGACACTGAAGCTTTCTTT.